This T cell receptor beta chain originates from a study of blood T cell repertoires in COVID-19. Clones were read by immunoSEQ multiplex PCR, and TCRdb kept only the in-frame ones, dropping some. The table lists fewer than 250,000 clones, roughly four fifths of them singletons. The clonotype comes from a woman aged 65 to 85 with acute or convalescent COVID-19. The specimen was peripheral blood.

CDR3: CASSTSGTGVPYGYTF. The CDR3 DNA follows: TGTGCCAGCAGTACCAGCGGGACAGGGGTGCCCTATGGCTACACCTTC. V is TRBV28 and J is TRBJ1-2; 10 bases are a match to TRBD1. Germline trimming cut 5 bases from V and 4 bases from J; bases unmatched to any gene: 10. Germline CDR1 reads MDHEN; CDR2 reads SYDVKM. The CDR3 covers 16 residues.